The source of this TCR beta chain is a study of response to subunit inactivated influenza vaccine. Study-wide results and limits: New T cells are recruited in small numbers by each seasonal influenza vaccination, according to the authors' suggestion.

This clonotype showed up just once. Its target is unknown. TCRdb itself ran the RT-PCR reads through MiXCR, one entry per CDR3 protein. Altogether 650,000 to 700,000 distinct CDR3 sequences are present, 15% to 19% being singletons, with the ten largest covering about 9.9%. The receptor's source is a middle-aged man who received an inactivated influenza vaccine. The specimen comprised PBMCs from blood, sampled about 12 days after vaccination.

Here the CDR3 reads CASSRVDRDTGELFF. Here the CDR3 DNA reads TGTGCCAGCAGCCGGGTCGACAGGGACACCGGGGAGCTGTTTTTT. The V and J genes are TRBV5-6 and TRBJ2-2, with 7 bases aligning to TRBD1. Germline CDR1 is SGHDT and CDR2 is YYEEEE. Trimming took 4 bases from V and 3 from J; bases not matched to a gene: 6. CDR3 length equals 15 residues.